The 20 T cell receptor beta chains below were found in one sample sequenced in a study of T cells after posttransplantation cyclophosphamide (dated by TCRdb to 2015 to 2016). A control cohort of 11 patients who had been given myeloablative marrow transplants with methotrexate plus a calcineurin inhibitor was sampled 1 year after transplant. The library was made by the immunoSEQ multiplex PCR assay. Here the immuneACCESS table is served through TCRdb, limited to in-frame sequences with V and J called. Missing clones are a known gap in these copies; in checked studies unresolved V genes cover under half, and the rest lacks a known reason. This sample lists approximately 15,000 clones; 80% to 90% were detected once. The ten largest clones add up to 2.5% to 3.5% of the sample. The sample was PBMCs, taken 441 days after allogeneic stem cell transplant with calcineurin inhibitor and methotrexate. The receptors were gathered from a male patient aged 30 to 40 who received an allogeneic stem cell transplant from an unrelated donor, was CMV-positive, and had acute and chronic GVHD. After a transplant, certain T cells may trace back to the graft donor.

As to this clone: A read error is likely, as this CDR3 ends without the conserved phenylalanine or tryptophan. This chain connects TRBV7-9 to TRBJ1-2, with 10 positions matching TRBD1. Germline V CDR1 and CDR2: SEHNR, FQNEAQ (reference sequence). V dropped 5 bases and J dropped 7; count of bases not matched to a gene: 10. CDR3 length: 15 residues. CDR3: CASSQVDRGNGGYTL. The CDR3 DNA sequence: TGTGCCAGCAGCCAAGTGGACAGGGGGAATGGTGGCTACACCCTC.

The V gene is TRBV30, the J gene TRBJ2-7; 8 positions agree with TRBD2. The trim removed 0 bases at V and 4 bases at J, leaving 14 bases unmatched. The CDR3 totals 17 residues. Germline V gene sequence: CDR1 GTSNPN, CDR2 SVGIG (reference sequence). CDR3 protein: CAWSVLGRATLEYEQYF. CDR3 sequence (DNA): TGTGCCTGGAGTGTACTCGGGAGGGCCACGCTAGAATACGAGCAGTACTTC.

This sequence joins TRBV10-3 and TRBJ2-3; TRBD1 matches 9 bases. Per the germline V gene, CDR1 is ENHRY and CDR2 is SYGVKD. The CDR3 runs to 14 residues. V shed 7 bases and J 4 bases; nucleotides not matched to a gene: 6. This CDR3 is CAITRDRESDTQYF. The CDR3 region has the DNA TGTGCCATCACCAGGGACAGGGAATCAGATACGCAGTATTTT.

This rearrangement joins TRBV9 to TRBJ1-3; the D is unclear. Germline V CDR1 and CDR2: SGDLS, YYNGEE. CDR3 length: 14 amino acids. The V end was cut by 4 bases, the J end by 0 bases, with 8 bases between. The CDR3, as DNA: TGTGCCAGCAGCCCGACTGGCTCTGGAAACACCATATATTTT. Translated, it gives CASSPTGSGNTIYF.

V gene TRBV2 combines with J gene TRBJ2-1; the match to TRBD2 covers 7 bases. The length of the CDR3 is 14 residues. Germline CDR1 and CDR2: SNHLY and FYNNEI. V gave up 2 bases and J gave up 4 bases; unmatched junction bases: 2. In nucleotides, the CDR3 is TGTGCCAGCAGTGAATCCGGGGGGTACAATGAGCAGTTCTTC. It codes for CASSESGGYNEQFF.

The chain uses TRBV23-1 and TRBJ1-1, with a possible D match to TRBD1 (6 bases). TRBV23-1 is assigned to the ORF class and has an uncertain function. The V and J ends lost 6 bases and 3 bases respectively, with 8 bases between them. This CDR3 region has 12 residues. The DNA for the CDR3 is TGCGCCAGCAGAAAGGGGGACACTGAAGCTTTCTTT. Encoded protein: CASRKGDTEAFF.

V is TRBV6-6 and J is TRBJ1-2; the match to TRBD1 covers 10 bases. The trim removed 6 bases at V and 11 bases at J, leaving 9 bases unmatched. Germline lookup yields CDR1 MNHNY and CDR2 SVGAGI (reference sequence). The CDR3 totals 13 residues. CDR3 sequence (DNA): TGTGCCAGCAGGAAGGGGACAGGGGAACGGTACACCTTC. It encodes CASRKGTGERYTF.

To note about this clone: The DNA is omitted, as the CDR3 cannot be located on it reliably, and the CDR3 follows TCRdb's listing. This CDR3 reads CASSSSGQILPLETYEQYF. The chain recombines TRBV27 with TRBJ2-7; whether TRBD1, the table's D call, matches the DNA was not checked. Germline V gene sequence: CDR1 MNHEY, CDR2 SMNVEV (reference sequence). Counting both end residues, the CDR3 totals 19 amino acids.

Remarks on this clone: At one boundary the junction diverges from the germline segment, which might be a read error. This chain links TRBV5-6 with TRBJ2-7; 8 bases are shared with TRBD1. This CDR3 has 15 amino acids. CDR1 and CDR2 (germline): SGHDT, YYEEEE. The CDR3 reads CARVQGDDASYGQYF. The CDR3 DNA is TGTGCCAGAGTACAGGGGGATGACGCCTCCTACGGGCAGTACTTC.

Only one count was recorded for this clone. This chain connects TRBV27 to TRBJ2-5; 8 bases match TRBD1. This CDR3 spans 14 amino acids. Germline V gene lookup returns CDR1 MNHEY and CDR2 SMNVEV (reference sequence). V dropped 4 bases and J dropped 4; count of bases not matched to a gene: 5. CDR3 coding DNA: TGTGCCAGCAGTTCCCGCAGGGGGCGAGAGACCCAGTACTTC. Encoded protein: CASSSRRGRETQYF.

The rearrangement joins TRBV27 to TRBJ1-5; 10 nucleotides line up with TRBD1. With 7 bases clipped from V and 0 bases from J, the junction kept 9 bases outside the gene matches. From germline, CDR1 is MNHEY and CDR2 SMNVEV (reference sequence). The CDR3 contains 17 residues. The CDR3 is CASTPTGTGDSNQPQHF. Written as DNA, the CDR3 is TGTGCCAGCACCCCTACCGGGACAGGGGATAGCAATCAGCCCCAGCATTTT.

The chain combines TRBV27 with TRBJ2-3, with TRBD2 matching over 7 bases. Unmatched junction bases numbered 16, after V lost 4 bases and J lost 6 bases. The V gene's germline CDR1 is MNHEY and CDR2 SMNVEV (reference sequence). The CDR3 is made up of 17 amino acids. The CDR3 nucleotides are TGTGCCAGCAGTTCCAACGCCCTCCTAGCGGTCATGGATACGCAGTATTTT. Protein: CASSSNALLAVMDTQYF.

The chain is built from TRBV4-3 and TRBJ2-7; 10 nucleotides agree with TRBD1. This CDR3 has 15 residues. The trim removed 4 bases at V and 3 bases at J, leaving 6 bases unmatched. Germline V gene sequence: CDR1 LGHNA, CDR2 YSLEER. CDR3: CASSLDRGALYEQYF. DNA of the CDR3: TGCGCCAGCAGCCTGGACAGGGGGGCCCTCTACGAGCAGTACTTC.

This clone was found once. The chain uses TRBV2 and TRBJ1-5; D is unclear. Trimming left V 6 bases short and J 4 bases short, with 7 bases between. The V gene's germline CDR1 is SNHLY and CDR2 FYNNEI. CDR3 size: 12 residues. CDR3 loop: CASRGGNQPQHF. CDR3 DNA: TGTGCCAGCAGGGGAGGAAATCAGCCCCAGCATTTT.

This rearrangement joins TRBV5-4 to TRBJ2-7; TRBD1 might be the D (5 bases). The CDR3 has 15 amino acids. CDR1 and CDR2 from the germline V gene are SGHNT and YYREEE (reference sequence). The V end was cut by 2 bases, the J end by 2 bases, with 14 bases between. CDR3 in DNA: TGTGCCAGCAGCTTCTGGACATTGTCTACCTACGAGCAGTACTTC. It is translated as CASSFWTLSTYEQYF.

The gene calls are TRBV7-3 and TRBJ2-1; TRBD2 matches 13 bases. Trimming cost V 4 bases and J 10 bases; bases outside gene matches: 10. Germline values: CDR1 SGHTA, CDR2 FQGTGA. This CDR3 is 16 amino acids long. The CDR3 region has the DNA TGTGCCAGCAGCTCTACCGGACTAGCGGGAGTAACCGAGCAGTTCTTC. It yields the protein CASSSTGLAGVTEQFF.

V gene TRBV11-2 combines with J gene TRBJ2-3; 7 nucleotides align to TRBD1. V lost 5 bases and J lost 4; bases outside the gene matches: 15. Germline loops: CDR1 SGHAT, CDR2 FQNNGV. This CDR3 is 17 amino acids long. CDR3 protein: CASSPPVGQSFADTQYF. The CDR3 coding sequence is TGTGCCAGCAGCCCCCCCGTGGGACAGTCCTTTGCAGATACGCAGTATTTT.

The chain joins TRBV2 to TRBJ2-2; a possible D gene is TRBD2 (6 bases). Germline-derived CDR1 and CDR2 are SNHLY and FYNNEI. There are 14 residues in the CDR3. With 8 bases removed from V and 5 bases from J, the gap between germline ends came to 15 bases. CDR3 residues: CASYSYRETGELFF. CDR3 nucleotide sequence: TGTGCCAGCTATTCGTACCGGGAGACCGGGGAGCTGTTTTTT.

This clone was recorded once. CDR3 amino acids: CASSVVGHTNEQFF. In DNA form, the CDR3 reads TGTGCCAGCAGCGTAGTGGGGCATACTAATGAGCAGTTCTTC. V and J are TRBV9 and TRBJ2-1, with D possibly TRBD1 on 5 matching bases. The CDR3 has 14 amino acids. Germline CDR1 is SGDLS and CDR2 is YYNGEE. Between the trimmed V and J ends, which lost 0 bases and 7 bases, there was a span of 11 bases.

The chain uses TRBV7-6 and TRBJ1-1, with a possible D match to TRBD1 (5 bases). CDR1 SGHVS and CDR2 FNYEAQ come from the germline V gene. The V end lost 4 bases, the J end lost 0 bases, and 9 bases lay between the germline ends. This CDR3 has 14 amino acids. DNA for the CDR3: TGTGCCAGCAGCTCAGACAGCCTGAACACTGAAGCTTTCTTT. Translating it yields CASSSDSLNTEAFF.